The 22 T cell receptor beta chains below all came from one sample that was sequenced in a study of cytomegalovirus exposure and HLA in healthy donors. The PCR used 60 Vbeta and 13 Jbeta primers. TCRdb keeps only in-frame clones here, not all; method: immunoSEQ multiplex PCR. The data hold about 100,000 clones, with roughly 70% observed a single time. The sequencing sample was made of PBMCs. The receptor source for this set is a woman in her late teens or twenties in good health and CMV-seropositive.

This clone was picked up one time. This chain uses TRBV5-6 with TRBJ2-7; 8 bases are a match to TRBD1. Germline V gives CDR1 SGHDT, CDR2 YYEEEE. The CDR3 is made up of 15 amino acids. Trimming removed 1 base from V and 3 bases from J; junction bases left unmatched: 6. The CDR3 DNA reads TGTGCCAGCAGCTTGAGGGGGACAGGTAACTACGAGCAGTACTTC. Its protein is CASSLRGTGNYEQYF.

This clone was found once. CDR3 loop: CASSVGRTSGSTDTQYF. The CDR3 DNA reads as TGTGCCAGCAGCGTAGGTCGGACTAGCGGGAGTACAGATACGCAGTATTTT. The chain recombines TRBV9 with TRBJ2-3, with 13 bases lining up with TRBD2. Germline V gives CDR1 SGDLS, CDR2 YYNGEE. The CDR3 extends over 17 amino acids. Unmatched junction bases numbered 4, after V lost 0 bases and J lost 3 bases.

This sequence joins TRBV28 and TRBJ2-1, with TRBD1 matching over 12 bases. The CDR3 extends over 16 amino acids. The V gene's germline CDR1 is MDHEN and CDR2 SYDVKM. The ends lost 4 bases at V and 9 bases at J; junction bases unmatched: 10. CDR3 nucleotides: TGTGCCAGCAGTTCTATCAAGGGACAGGGGGCTATTGAGCAGTTCTTC. Translation: CASSSIKGQGAIEQFF. Combining the CDR3 with reference TRBV28 and TRBJ2-1 gives the whole variable domain DVKVTQSSRYLVKRTGEKVFLECVQDMDHENMFWYRQDPGLGLRLIYFSYDVKMKEKGDIPEGYSVSREKKERFSLILESASTNQTSMYLCASSSIKGQGAIEQFFGPGTRLTVL.

The chain recombines TRBV5-1 with TRBJ1-1; D gene ambiguous. V lost 1 base and J lost 3, with 10 bases in between. Germline-derived CDR1 and CDR2 are SGHRS and YFSETQ. This CDR3 region has 14 residues. This chain's CDR3 is CASSLHADYTEAFF. CDR3 nucleotides: TGCGCCAGCAGCTTGCATGCGGACTACACTGAAGCTTTCTTT. Combining the CDR3 with reference TRBV5-1 and TRBJ1-1 gives the whole variable domain KAGVTQTPRYLIKTRGQQVTLSCSPISGHRSVSWYQQTPGQGLQFLFEYFSETQRNKGNFPGRFSGRQFSNSRSEMNVSTLELGDSALYLCASSLHADYTEAFFGQGTRLTVV.

This clone appeared a single time. The chain combines TRBV19 with TRBJ1-5; 8 bases map to TRBD1. Trimming cost V 8 bases and J 7 bases; bases outside gene matches: 13. The CDR3 loop spans 15 amino acids. CDR1 and CDR2 from the germline V gene are LNHDA and SQIVND (reference sequence). For the CDR3, the DNA is TGTGCCAGTGGATCCTCGACAGGGGCAAGCCAGCCCCAGCATTTT. Its protein is CASGSSTGASQPQHF.

This clone was counted only a few times. The chain employs TRBV7-3 and TRBJ2-1; 8 bases are a match to TRBD1. In germline, CDR1 is SGHTA, CDR2 FQGTGA. This CDR3 region has 15 residues. V lost 4 bases and J lost 0; bases outside the gene matches: 2. CDR3 in amino acids: CASSSGQGSYNEQFF. In DNA form, the CDR3 reads TGTGCCAGCAGCTCCGGACAGGGCTCCTACAATGAGCAGTTCTTC.

The chain employs TRBV2 and TRBJ1-5; D call uncertain. The CDR3 is made up of 14 amino acids. V lost 2 bases, J lost 6 bases, and 11 bases lay in between. Germline CDR1 and CDR2: SNHLY and FYNNEI. The CDR3 here is CASSERGIGQPQHF. DNA of the CDR3: TGTGCCAGCAGTGAACGGGGAATCGGTCAGCCCCAGCATTTT.

The chain uses TRBV5-1 and TRBJ2-1; 12 positions agree with TRBD2. CDR3 length: 16 residues. Germline V gene data show CDR1 as SGHRS and CDR2 as YFSETQ. The V gene end was trimmed by 4 bases and the J gene end by 4 bases; junction bases not matched to a gene: 6. The CDR3 nucleotides are TGCGCCAGCAGCCCGGGGACTAGCGGGCGTTACAATGAGCAGTTCTTC. Its translation is CASSPGTSGRYNEQFF.

This clone was observed a single time. One end of the junction varies from germline; a read error may be responsible. The chain joins TRBV7-2 to TRBJ2-1; 9 bases are shared with TRBD2. The CDR3 is 14 amino acids. The V gene's germline CDR1 is SGHTA and CDR2 FQGNSA. CDR3 coding DNA: TGTGCCAGCAGCATAGCGGGAGTCAGCAATGAGCAGTTCTTC. This gives the protein CASSIAGVSNEQFF.

This clone was observed a single time. This chain connects TRBV27 to TRBJ1-1, with D possibly being TRBD1 (5 bases). Trimming removed 3 bases at V and 6 bases at J, with 11 bases between. CDR3 length: 13 amino acids. CDR1 and CDR2 from the germline V gene are MNHEY and SMNVEV (reference sequence). The CDR3 DNA is TGTGCCAGCAGTTTCGTCAGGGAGGCTGAAGCTTTCTTT. Protein sequence: CASSFVREAEAFF.

The chain joins TRBV11-1 to TRBJ2-6; D perhaps matches TRBD2 (7 bases). V gave up 5 bases and J gave up 1 base, with 18 bases separating them. The CDR3 length is 18 residues. The germline gives CDR1 SGHAT, CDR2 FQDESV (reference sequence). The CDR3 coding sequence is TGTGCCAGCAGCCCTCGGGTGGGGGGGCGGTCTGGGGCCAACGTCCTGACTTTC. Translated: CASSPRVGGRSGANVLTF.

The CDR3 region has the DNA TGTGCCAGCAGCTTGGGTGCGGCGGCGAGTGACTACGAGCAGTACTTC. This encodes CASSLGAAASDYEQYF. V is TRBV5-4 and J is TRBJ2-7; no firm D call. The CDR3 spans 16 residues. The V gene's germline CDR1 is SGHNT and CDR2 YYREEE (reference sequence). The V end was cut by 0 bases, the J end by 3 bases, with 16 bases between.

The chain combines TRBV7-9 with TRBJ2-4; D may be TRBD2 (6 bases). Germline CDR1 reads SEHNR; CDR2 reads FQNEAQ (reference sequence). CDR3 length: 15 residues. Trimming took 5 bases from V and 0 from J, leaving 11 bases between them. The CDR3 loop is CASSAGPQAKNIQYF. DNA of the CDR3: TGTGCCAGCAGCGCGGGACCGCAAGCCAAAAACATTCAGTACTTC.

This clone has just one count. J is TRBJ2-2 and V is TRBV4-3; TRBD2 aligns across 7 bases. The CDR3 has 16 amino acids. V dropped 0 bases and J dropped 5; count of bases not matched to a gene: 6. Germline assignment: CDR1 LGHNA and CDR2 YSLEER. The CDR3 DNA sequence: TGCGCCAGCAGCCAAGATTTAGGACTAGTGACCGGGGAGCTGTTTTTT. Protein: CASSQDLGLVTGELFF.

The gene calls are TRBV15 and TRBJ2-1, with TRBD2 matching 11 bases. Germline V gene data show CDR1 as LNHNV and CDR2 as YYDKDF (reference sequence). The length of the CDR3 is 18 residues. Trimming took 0 bases from V and 3 from J; bases not matched to a gene: 7. The CDR3 sequence: CATSRDHAGTSGYNEQFF. CDR3 DNA sequence: TGTGCCACCAGCAGAGATCACGCAGGGACTAGCGGCTACAATGAGCAGTTCTTC.

The sample holds a few counts of this clone. The chain is built from TRBV7-2 and TRBJ2-2; 9 bases line up with TRBD2. The germline CDR1 and CDR2 sequences are SGHTA and FQGNSA. The CDR3 length is 16 residues. The junction had 5 bases not matched to a gene; V was cut back by 5 bases and J by 1 base. The CDR3 is CASSDGTSWNTGELFF. CDR3 DNA: TGTGCCAGCAGCGACGGGACTAGCTGGAACACCGGGGAGCTGTTTTTT. The whole variable domain, remainder taken from reference TRBV7-2 and TRBJ2-2, is GAGVSQSPSNKVTEKGKDVELRCDPISGHTALYWYRQSLGQGLEFLIYFQGNSAPDKSGLPSDRFSAERTGGSVSTLTIQRTQQEDSAVYLCASSDGTSWNTGELFFGEGSRLTVL.

This chain uses TRBV2 with TRBJ2-1; D is possibly TRBD1 (5 bases). This CDR3 comprises 15 residues. Germline V gene sequence: CDR1 SNHLY, CDR2 FYNNEI. V dropped 7 bases and J dropped 9 bases, with 22 bases sitting between them. CDR3 in DNA: TGTGCCAGCAAGGGGCAGAATACTCCAGTGGGTGAGCAGTTCTTC. It codes for CASKGQNTPVGEQFF.

The genes are TRBV7-2 and TRBJ2-5; 10 bases are shared with TRBD1. With V trimmed by 3 bases and J by 5 bases, 3 bases remained unmatched. The CDR3 runs to 14 residues. In germline, CDR1 is SGHTA, CDR2 FQGNSA. Here the CDR3 DNA reads TGTGCCAGCAGCTTGACAGGGGGCGGCGAGACCCAGTACTTC. Amino acid sequence: CASSLTGGGETQYF. The complete variable domain, with remaining parts taken from reference TRBV7-2 and TRBJ2-5, reads GAGVSQSPSNKVTEKGKDVELRCDPISGHTALYWYRQSLGQGLEFLIYFQGNSAPDKSGLPSDRFSAERTGGSVSTLTIQRTQQEDSAVYLCASSLTGGGETQYFGPGTRLLVL.

CDR3 sequence: CSALGVAGAFF. The DNA for the CDR3 is TGCAGTGCTCTAGGGGTGGCAGGGGCTTTCTTT. This chain joins TRBV20-1 and TRBJ1-1; TRBD1 might be the D (5 bases). Germline lookup yields CDR1 DFQATT and CDR2 SNEGSKA (reference sequence). V lost 5 bases and J lost 11, with 15 bases in between. The CDR3 is 11 amino acids.

This clone was seen just once. The chain carries TRBV6-5 and TRBJ1-5, with a tentative D call TRBD1 (6 bases). CDR1 and CDR2 from the germline V gene are MNHEY and SVGAGI. Trimming cost V 5 bases and J 0 bases, with 8 bases left between them. CDR3 size: 14 residues. CDR3 in DNA: TGTGCCAGCAGTGAACAGGGTAGCAATCAGCCCCAGCATTTT. Its protein product is CASSEQGSNQPQHF.

The chain couples TRBV7-9 to TRBJ2-2, with 7 bases aligning to TRBD1. Germline V gene sequence: CDR1 SEHNR, CDR2 FQNEAQ (reference sequence). The CDR3 contains 14 residues. V dropped 6 bases and J dropped 6; count of bases not matched to a gene: 7. In nucleotides, the CDR3 is TGTGCCAGCAGAACGACAGGGCAGCCCGGGGAGCTGTTTTTT. As protein: CASRTTGQPGELFF.

The chain employs TRBV5-1 and TRBJ1-2, with TRBD1 identical over 8 bases. CDR3 length equals 16 residues. CDR1 is SGHRS, CDR2 YFSETQ, per germline. Trimming removed 3 bases from V and 4 bases from J; junction bases left unmatched: 11. As DNA, the CDR3 is TGCGCCAGCAGCTCAAAAGGACAGGGATCGGGCTATGGCTACACCTTC. It yields the protein CASSSKGQGSGYGYTF.